This TCR beta chain was sequenced during a study of T cells in Graves' hyperthyroidism and ophthalmopathy. It was RNA transcripts that yielded the amplified TCR beta CDR3 regions. Carried out on the TCR CDR3, a first-round RT-PCR used the HTBI primer set. TCRdb processed the multiplex PCR reads anew with MiXCR; each CDR3 protein has one entry. The top ten clones hold 30% to 40% of a sample with about 640,000 distinct CDR3 sequences, about a fifth of them seen once. Germline CDR1 is SGHRS and CDR2 is YFSETQ. This CDR3 is built from 19 residues. In the case of this clonotype: The antigen is not known. One junction end disagrees with the germline gene, perhaps due to a read error.

Study conclusions and caveats: Ophthalmopathy stood apart from stable hyperthyroidism in a 13 V-J model. The majority of expanded thyroid clonotypes above 0.001 also appeared in blood.

This receptor was obtained from a man younger than 45 with Graves' ophthalmopathy. Sequenced: blood. The genes are TRBV5-1 and TRBJ2-3; TRBD2 agrees at 9 bases. For the CDR3, the DNA is TGTGCCAGCAGCTTAAGTCCCAGCAGCGGGAGGCCCAGTGGGAATACGCAGTATTTT. It yields the protein CASSLSPSSGRPSGNTQYF.